A selection of T cell receptor beta chains follows, all from one sample in a study of CD8+CD57+ T cells in acquired aplastic anemia. A single record per CDR3 protein comes from TCRdb applying MiXCR to the reads. The sample lists some 180,000 distinct CDR3 sequences; 40% to 50% were seen once. The specimen sequenced was sorted CD4+, CD8+, or CD8+CD57+ T cells (not recorded which) from PBMCs. The receptor set was obtained from a human donor in good health. Each CDR3 is given with its conserved first and last residue. A D gene is named only where the DNA matches it firmly. Size tells how often a clone was seen (once, few, many) or the class of an expanded clone, and some rows leave it out.

D gene	J gene	V gene	CDR3 length	clone size	CDR3 DNA	CDR3 protein
-	TRBJ2-7	TRBV7-6	14	many	TGTGCCAGCAGCTTAGCAGCGGATTCCTACGAGCAGTACTTC	CASSLAADSYEQYF
-	TRBJ1-1	TRBV6-2/TRBV6-3	13	many	TGTGCCAGCAGACCGCAGGGGAACACTGAAGCTTTCTTT	CASRPQGNTEAFF
TRBD1	TRBJ2-1	TRBV15	15	few	TGTGCCACCAGCAGAGATCCGGCAGGGGGCGGCGAGCAGTTCTTC	CATSRDPAGGGEQFF
-	TRBJ1-2	TRBV20-1	18	many	TGCAGTGCTACCTTTGGGGGTGGCGGGACCCGACTACTTTATGGCTACACCTTC	CSATFGGGGTRLLYGYTF
TRBD1	TRBJ2-7	TRBV20-1	12	-	TGCAGTGCAGCCACAGGGGCGAACGAGCAGTACTTC	CSAATGANEQYF
TRBD2	TRBJ2-3	TRBV7-2	14	-	TGTGCCAGCAGCTACGGGGGGGCGACAGATACGCAGTATTTT	CASSYGGATDTQYF
TRBD2	TRBJ2-3	TRBV20-1	20	-	TGCAGTGCTAGAGCCCCCCGCCCGGGACTAGCGGAAACCTCCACAGATACGCAGTATTTT	CSARAPRPGLAETSTDTQYF
-	TRBJ1-2	TRBV19	15	-	TGTGCCAGTAGGGAAACAGGGCAGGGGAACTATGGCTACACCTTC	CASRETGQGNYGYTF
TRBD1	TRBJ2-1	TRBV6-1	15	-	TGTGCCAGCAGGGCCGACAGGGGGACCAACAATGAGCAGTTCTTC	CASRADRGTNNEQFF
TRBD1	TRBJ1-2	TRBV10-1	14	-	TGCGCCCGACGAACGGGACAGACCAACTATGGCTACACCTTC	CARRTGQTNYGYTF
-	TRBJ2-5	TRBV5-6	15	many	TGTGCCAGCAGCTTGGGTACGGGGGGCCTGGAGACCCAGTACTTC	CASSLGTGGLETQYF
TRBD1	TRBJ2-2	TRBV15	17	-	TGTGCCACCAGCACCTCCTTTCGGACAGGGAACACCGGGGAGCTGTTTTTT	CATSTSFRTGNTGELFF
TRBD2	TRBJ2-7	TRBV20-1	15	few	TGCAGTGCTACGGGGAGGGGCGGGAGTAGCTACGAGCAGTACTTC	CSATGRGGSSYEQYF
TRBD2	TRBJ2-1	TRBV10-1	17	many	TGCGCCAGCAGTGACACGGGCGGGAGGGAAACTTACAATGAGCAGTTCTTC	CASSDTGGRETYNEQFF
-	TRBJ1-5	TRBV7-2	17	-	TGTGCCAGCAGCCCGATGTTTGGACAGTCCTACGAGCAGCCCCAGCATTTT	CASSPMFGQSYEQPQHF
TRBD2	TRBJ2-7	TRBV2	15	few	TGTGCCAGCAGTGACCCAGCGGGGAAGGGTAACGAGCAGTACTTC	CASSDPAGKGNEQYF
TRBD1	TRBJ1-1	TRBV6-5	14	-	TGTGCCGGCGGTTACTCTGCAGGGGGAGGTGAAGCTTTCTTT	CAGGYSAGGGEAFF
-	TRBJ2-7	TRBV14	15	-	TGTGCCAGCAGCCAAGGGGCGGGACAGCACTACGAGCAGTACTTC	CASSQGAGQHYEQYF
-	TRBJ1-1	TRBV10-3	16	few	TGTGCCAACACACGGGCGGCAGGGGCATTTAACACTGAAGCTTTCTTT	CANTRAAGAFNTEAFF
-	TRBJ2-7	TRBV11-2	16	many	TGTGCCAGCAGCCCACGTCCAGGGGAAAACTCCTACGAGCAGTACTTC	CASSPRPGENSYEQYF
-	TRBJ2-2	TRBV4-2	15	-	TGTGCCAGCAGCCACGGAAGCGGGTTGGGCGGGGAGCTGTTTTTT	CASSHGSGLGGELFF
-	TRBJ2-7	TRBV25-1	13	-	TGTGCCAGCAGCTTCTCCCGGGGCGCCGAGCAGTACTTC	CASSFSRGAEQYF
-	TRBJ1-1	TRBV7-2	11	-	TGTGCCAGCAGCTTAATCACTGAAGCTTTCTTT	CASSLITEAFF